This TCR beta chain was sequenced in a study of cytomegalovirus exposure and HLA in healthy donors. Study summary: A prior study identified roughly 110 million unique TCR beta sequences from some 180 million T cells. Study-wide points: The likely explanation for a cluster of highly shared sequence variants was sequencing artifact.

A word on this clone: Its matching antigen is unknown. One end of the junction is discordant with germline, which a read error may explain.

This CDR3 has 14 amino acids. Per the germline V gene, CDR1 is LNHDA and CDR2 is SQIVND (reference sequence). The PCR used 60 Vbeta and 13 Jbeta primers. Authors' data handling: Around 10 million of the 60 million to 80 million unique TCR beta chains counted in a later analysis were shared. The repertoire was sequenced with immunoSEQ multiplex PCR; TCRdb's copy has only in-frame clones and lacks some. V and J calls and clone size are given by that table; D and trimming were obtained from the DNA. The table includes approximately 210,000 clones, about 89% detected once. Sequencing was done on a sample of PBMCs. The rearrangement joins TRBV19 to TRBJ2-6; D is possibly TRBD1 (5 bases). The TCR was taken from a man aged 30 to 45 in good health and CMV-seronegative. The CDR3 nucleotides are TGTGCCAGTAGTGAGTCCCCTGGGGCCAACGGCCTGACTTTC. This translates into CASSESPGANGLTF.